This entry describes one T cell receptor (beta chain). Germline-derived CDR1 and CDR2 are SEHNR and FQNEAQ (reference sequence). The length of the CDR3 is 13 residues. Trimming cost V 3 bases and J 7 bases, with 10 bases left between them. In the study's own analysis: By means of reference gene primer amplification, nucleated cell counts were estimated. TCRdb keeps only in-frame clones here, not all; method: immunoSEQ multiplex PCR. V, J and clone size are those of that table, while D and trimming were read from the DNA. Of some 96,000 clones in the sample, around 85% were seen once. The sample comes from a study of blood T cell repertoires in COVID-19.

The clonotype originates from a man between 45 and 60 years old with active or convalescent COVID-19. The sequencing sample was made of peripheral blood. The rearrangement joins TRBV7-9 to TRBJ1-5; D perhaps matches TRBD1 (5 bases). CDR3 coding DNA: TGTGCCAGCAGCTTGGGGGGGGACCAGCCCCAGCATTTT. This encodes CASSLGGDQPQHF.